This passage covers 27 T cell receptor beta chains from one sample sequenced in a study of CD4+ T cells in melanoma. TCRdb's table, derived via immunoSEQ multiplex PCR, lists solely in-frame clones and lacks some. The sample has under 20,000 clones, approximately 79% seen once. Sequencing used cells from a culture (not recorded whether cultured in vitro). These receptors were collected from a human donor with melanoma.

This sequence joins TRBV5-1 and TRBJ1-5; 7 bases match TRBD1. After removal of 6 bases from V and 4 bases from J, the junction contained 7 bases not matched to a gene. The CDR3 extends over 14 amino acids. Per germline, CDR1 SGHRS and CDR2 YFSETQ. CDR3 protein: CASIRQGGNQPQHF. The CDR3 DNA follows: TGCGCCAGCATTAGACAGGGAGGTAATCAGCCCCAGCATTTT.

This clone was detected only a few times. J is TRBJ2-1 and V is TRBV5-1; D gene uncertain. Germline V gene data show CDR1 as SGHRS and CDR2 as YFSETQ. This CDR3 comprises 19 residues. Deletions cut 2 bases from V and 0 bases from J, with 21 bases between. In nucleotides, the CDR3 is TGCGCCAGCAGCTTCCGTTCGGGCGGATCTTTCACCTCCTACAATGAGCAGTTCTTC. This translates into CASSFRSGGSFTSYNEQFF.

J is TRBJ1-1 and V is TRBV10-3; unclear D gene. Germline V gene data show CDR1 as ENHRY and CDR2 as SYGVKD. Trimming left V 5 bases short and J 1 base short, with 14 bases between. This CDR3 has 15 residues. This chain's CDR3 is CAISYARGSNTEAFF. CDR3 DNA sequence: TGTGCCATCAGTTACGCCCGGGGTTCGAACACTGAAGCTTTCTTT.

This chain connects TRBV7-9 to TRBJ2-5; D not resolved. Germline CDR1 is SEHNR and CDR2 is FQNEAQ (reference sequence). This CDR3 region has 15 residues. V lost 0 bases and J lost 5, with 13 bases in between. The DNA for the CDR3 is TGTGCCAGCAGCTTAGCAGTTGGGAATAGTGAGACCCAGTACTTC. Translating gives CASSLAVGNSETQYF.

The chain carries TRBV5-1 and TRBJ2-1; the match to TRBD2 covers 9 bases. V gave up 0 bases and J gave up 3 bases; unmatched junction bases: 4. CDR3 length: 16 residues. CDR1 and CDR2 (germline): SGHRS, YFSETQ. CDR3 sequence: CASSLASTSGYNEQFF. DNA for the CDR3: TGCGCCAGCAGCTTGGCCTCGACTAGCGGCTACAATGAGCAGTTCTTC.

This sequence joins TRBV29-1 and TRBJ1-1; the D gene is possibly TRBD1 (5 bases). The CDR3 is 13 residues long. CDR1 SQVTM and CDR2 ANQGSEA come from the germline V gene. The V and J ends lost 2 bases and 4 bases respectively, with 11 bases between them. DNA for the CDR3: TGCAGCGTTGAAAAGGGGATGGGCACTGAAGCTTTCTTT. Its protein product is CSVEKGMGTEAFF.

The rearrangement links TRBV18 to TRBJ2-1, with a possible D match to TRBD1 (6 bases). The CDR3 spans 16 residues. Germline V gene lookup returns CDR1 KGHSH and CDR2 LQKENI. V was pared by 3 bases and J by 0 bases, with 12 bases between. CDR3 loop: CASSPYREISYNEQFF. The CDR3 DNA follows: TGTGCCAGCTCACCGTACAGGGAAATCTCCTACAATGAGCAGTTCTTC.

This chain connects TRBV10-2 to TRBJ2-2, with D possibly TRBD2 on 6 matching bases. Per the germline V gene, CDR1 is WSHSY and CDR2 is SAAADI. CDR3 length: 15 residues. V was pared by 6 bases and J by 0 bases, with 11 bases between. The CDR3 region is CASRKIAANTGELFF. The CDR3 DNA follows: TGCGCCAGCAGGAAAATAGCGGCGAACACCGGGGAGCTGTTTTTT.

The gene calls are TRBV29-1 and TRBJ1-2, with unresolved D. V lost 4 bases and J lost 2, with 11 bases in between. The CDR3 is made up of 13 amino acids. Germline V CDR1 and CDR2: SQVTM, ANQGSEA. The CDR3 is CSVVLRENYGYTF. The CDR3 DNA reads as TGCAGCGTTGTTCTGCGGGAGAACTATGGCTACACCTTC.

In this sample, this clone is medium-sized. This chain links TRBV6-1 with TRBJ1-6, with D perhaps TRBD1 (5 bases). With 3 bases removed from V and 3 bases from J, the gap between germline ends came to 6 bases. Germline V CDR1 and CDR2: MNHNS, SASEGT. The CDR3 covers 14 residues. CDR3 residues: CASSERGYNSPLHF. In DNA form, the CDR3 reads TGTGCCAGCAGTGAGAGGGGCTATAATTCACCCCTCCACTTT.

The rearrangement joins TRBV7-9 to TRBJ2-3; 8 nucleotides line up with TRBD2. Germline V lookup: CDR1 SEHNR, CDR2 FQNEAQ (reference sequence). The CDR3 contains 16 residues. Losses at the gene ends were 3 bases for V and 2 bases for J; bases not matched to a gene: 7. The CDR3 spells CASSFLEAGATDTQYF. The DNA for the CDR3 is TGTGCCAGCAGCTTCCTTGAAGCGGGGGCCACAGATACGCAGTATTTT.

The sample holds one count of this clone. The chain recombines TRBV29-1 with TRBJ1-5; maybe TRBD1 (6 bases). This CDR3 spans 15 amino acids. CDR1 is SQVTM, CDR2 ANQGSEA, per germline. V was shortened by 4 bases and J by 6 bases, with 19 bases between the two germline ends. In nucleotides, the CDR3 is TGCAGCGTTGCAAACATTGGGGGCGAAGGTCAGCCCCAGCATTTT. It is translated as CSVANIGGEGQPQHF.

The rearrangement links TRBV13 to TRBJ2-3; the match to TRBD2 covers 8 bases. The germline V gene has CDR1 PRHDT and CDR2 FYEKMQ (reference sequence). This CDR3 has 19 residues. With V trimmed by 5 bases and J by 4 bases, 20 bases remained unmatched. CDR3 coding DNA: TGTGCCAGCAGCGGTATATACGCGCTAGGCGGGGGGAGGTCAGATACGCAGTATTTT. As protein: CASSGIYALGGGRSDTQYF. Drawing the rest from reference TRBV13 and TRBJ2-3, the complete variable domain is AAGVIQSPRHLIKEKRETATLKCYPIPRHDTVYWYQQGPGQDPQFLISFYEKMQSDKGSIPDRFSAQQFSDYHSELNMSSLELGDSALYFCASSGIYALGGGRSDTQYFGPGTRLTVL.

The gene calls are TRBV2 and TRBJ1-2; 7 nucleotides line up with TRBD1. This CDR3 is built from 15 residues. Germline lookup yields CDR1 SNHLY and CDR2 FYNNEI. The ends lost 3 bases at V and 6 bases at J; junction bases unmatched: 10. The CDR3 spells CASSDLGGGLDGYTF. CDR3 DNA: TGTGCCAGCAGTGACTTAGGAGGGGGCCTTGATGGCTACACCTTC.

The chain couples TRBV6-1 to TRBJ1-1; the match to TRBD1 covers 8 bases. The V segment lost 5 bases and the J segment 2 bases; nucleotides outside the gene matches: 4. The CDR3 contains 14 residues. Germline-derived CDR1 and CDR2 are MNHNS and SASEGT. CDR3 DNA sequence: TGTGCCAGCAGTCCGACAGGGGTCAACACTGAAGCTTTCTTT. It is translated as CASSPTGVNTEAFF.

The V and J genes are TRBV7-9 and TRBJ2-7; 8 bases are a match to TRBD2. CDR1 and CDR2 from the germline V gene are SEHNR and FQNEAQ (reference sequence). Trimming at V came to 4 bases and at J to 4 bases, leaving 9 bases not matched to a gene. The CDR3 covers 15 residues. The CDR3 reads CASSSRAAGAYEQYF. CDR3 sequence (DNA): TGTGCCAGCAGCTCCCGCGCAGCGGGGGCTTACGAGCAGTACTTC.

The rearrangement joins TRBV9 to TRBJ2-2; no reliable D call. CDR1 and CDR2 from the germline V gene are SGDLS and YYNGEE. Trimming pared 6 bases from V and 3 bases from J, leaving 18 bases between. The CDR3 spans 16 residues. CDR3 nucleotides: TGTGCCAGCACCCCTCGATGGGGTCTGGACACCGGGGAGCTGTTTTTT. Its protein is CASTPRWGLDTGELFF.

The table lists this clone with a few counts. The V gene is TRBV2, the J gene TRBJ1-2, with TRBD1 identical over 9 bases. With 10 bases clipped from V and 4 bases from J, the junction kept 4 bases outside the gene matches. The CDR3 has 12 residues. CDR1 is SNHLY, CDR2 FYNNEI, per germline. The CDR3 sequence is CANPTGGYGYTF. The CDR3 nucleotides are TGTGCCAACCCGACAGGGGGCTATGGCTACACCTTC.

This sequence joins TRBV2 and TRBJ1-4; unclear D gene. Germline CDR1 and CDR2: SNHLY and FYNNEI. The V end lost 5 bases, the J end lost 5 bases, and 9 bases lay between the germline ends. This CDR3 is 13 amino acids long. The CDR3 DNA sequence: TGTGCCAGCAGTCTTCTCAAAAATGAAAAACTGTTTTTT. This encodes CASSLLKNEKLFF.

The chain employs TRBV11-2 and TRBJ1-1, with D hard to call. V was trimmed by 3 bases and J by 4 bases, leaving 9 bases between them. The germline CDR1 and CDR2 sequences are SGHAT and FQNNGV. The CDR3 spans 13 residues. The CDR3 region is CASSFWLLTEAFF. The CDR3 DNA follows: TGTGCCAGCAGCTTTTGGCTGCTCACTGAAGCTTTCTTT.

This chain links TRBV6-5 with TRBJ2-2, with D maybe TRBD1 (6 bases). The CDR3 length is 14 residues. From germline, CDR1 is MNHEY and CDR2 SVGAGI. V was clipped by 1 base and J by 9 bases, with 12 bases between them. CDR3 sequence (DNA): TGTGCCAGCAGTTACTTGGGCAGGGGCCGGGAGCTGTTTTTT. Its translation is CASSYLGRGRELFF.

The chain carries TRBV6-6 and TRBJ2-7; D gene unclear. Trimming shortened V by 6 bases and J by 5 bases, and 17 bases separated the two germline ends. CDR3 length equals 14 residues. The V gene's germline CDR1 is MNHNY and CDR2 SVGAGI (reference sequence). Here the CDR3 DNA reads TGTGCCAGCAGACTCACCCGTACGGACCACGAGCAGTACTTC. Encoded protein: CASRLTRTDHEQYF.

The J gene is TRBJ1-3, the V gene TRBV5-5; D possibly corresponds to TRBD1 (6 bases). V was cut by 3 bases and J by 0 bases, with 13 bases left in between. The CDR3 is 16 amino acids. Germline V gene lookup returns CDR1 SGHKS and CDR2 YYEKEE (reference sequence). The CDR3 coding sequence is TGTGCCAGCAGCTCTTATGTAGGGGGCTCTGGAAACACCATATATTTT. Amino acids: CASSSYVGGSGNTIYF.

The chain couples TRBV9 to TRBJ2-3, with a tentative D call TRBD2 (5 bases). The ends were cut back, 0 bases at V and 7 bases at J, with 12 bases in the middle. The germline V gene has CDR1 SGDLS and CDR2 YYNGEE. The CDR3 has 14 residues. The CDR3, as DNA: TGTGCCAGCAGCGTAGGAGGGAACCATCATACGCAGTATTTT. It codes for CASSVGGNHHTQYF.

The V and J genes are TRBV18 and TRBJ1-2; 9 bases align to TRBD1. Trimming at V came to 1 base and at J to 6 bases, leaving 12 bases not matched to a gene. In germline, CDR1 is KGHSH, CDR2 LQKENI. This CDR3 has 17 amino acids. This CDR3 reads CASSPLGQGGGGHGYTF. The DNA for the CDR3 is TGTGCCAGCTCACCACTGGGACAGGGAGGTGGTGGGCATGGCTACACCTTC.

About this clone: The same CDR3 also results from other DNA sequences found in this sample. The V call is TRBV6-1, the J call TRBJ2-7; TRBD1 matches at 9 bases. Germline CDR1 is MNHNS and CDR2 is SASEGT. This CDR3 has 15 amino acids. J gave up 2 bases and V 3 bases, and 5 bases lay outside the gene matches. CDR3 nucleotides: TGTGCCAGCAGTGAGGCGGGGACAGGGACCTACGAGCAGTACTTC. Residues: CASSEAGTGTYEQYF.

The chain recombines TRBV10-3 with TRBJ1-6; TRBD1 agrees at 7 bases. CDR1 and CDR2 (germline): ENHRY, SYGVKD. The V and J ends lost 4 bases and 7 bases, in that order; junction bases with no gene match: 7. This CDR3 is 15 amino acids long. CDR3 loop: CAISGSPGGNSPLHF. The CDR3 coding sequence is TGTGCCATCAGTGGTTCCCCAGGGGGAAATTCACCCCTCCACTTT.